A single sample gave rise to the 26 T cell receptor beta chains below, sequenced in a study of blood T cell repertoires in COVID-19. The protocol was immunoSEQ multiplex PCR, while the TCRdb copy is restricted to in-frame clones and leaves out a portion. The data show roughly 50,000 clones, 90% seen once. The sequenced sample was peripheral blood. The receptors derive from a woman in her thirties or forties with active COVID-19.

The V and J genes are TRBV19 and TRBJ1-1; a possible D gene is TRBD1 (5 bases). CDR3 length equals 15 residues. The germline V and J ends were trimmed by 6 bases and 1 base, with 15 bases remaining between them. CDR1 LNHDA and CDR2 SQIVND come from the germline V gene (reference sequence). CDR3 sequence reads: CASRWKQVPNTEAFF. The CDR3 DNA reads as TGTGCCAGTAGATGGAAACAGGTCCCGAACACTGAAGCTTTCTTT.

This clone was found once. The chain links TRBV3-1 (or the pseudogene TRBV3-2) to TRBJ2-1, with TRBD2 matching over 12 bases. The CDR3 is made up of 16 amino acids. After removal of 3 bases from V and 4 bases from J, the junction contained 4 bases not matched to a gene. The germline gives CDR1 LGHDT, CDR2 YNNKEL (reference sequence). In DNA, the CDR3 is TGTGCCAGCAGCCAGGGACTAGCGGGCGGGTACAATGAGCAGTTCTTC. The encoded protein is CASSQGLAGGYNEQFF.

The V call is TRBV3-1 (or the pseudogene TRBV3-2), the J call TRBJ1-1; a weak D match, TRBD1 (5 bases). This CDR3 region has 13 residues. Per germline, CDR1 LGHDT and CDR2 YNNKEL (reference sequence). Between the trimmed V and J ends, which lost 4 bases and 4 bases, there was a span of 10 bases. The CDR3: CASSLDRGTEAFF. CDR3 DNA sequence: TGTGCCAGCAGCCTCGACAGAGGCACTGAAGCTTTCTTT.

This rearrangement joins TRBV12-3 or TRBV12-4 to TRBJ2-5, with D perhaps matching TRBD2 (6 bases). The CDR3 extends over 13 amino acids. Trimming stripped 5 bases from V and 3 bases from J, with 10 bases between. CDR3 in amino acids: CASSLGGEETQYF. The DNA for the CDR3 is TGTGCCAGCAGTCTGGGGGGAGAAGAGACCCAGTACTTC.

V gene TRBV6-6 combines with J gene TRBJ1-4; D is perhaps TRBD1 (5 bases). V lost 11 bases and J lost 7, with 11 bases in between. Germline CDR1 is MNHNY and CDR2 is SVGAGI (reference sequence). The CDR3 contains 11 residues. The CDR3: CAAGQTEKLFF. Here the CDR3 DNA reads TGTGCCGCGGGGCAGACTGAAAAACTGTTTTTT.

The DNA for the CDR3 is TGTGCCAGCAGCTCTGGGACAGAGGCTAACTATGGCTACACCTTC. It is translated as CASSSGTEANYGYTF. The genes are TRBV5-4 and TRBJ1-2, with 7 bases aligning to TRBD1. The J segment lost 0 bases and the V segment lost 3 bases, leaving 5 bases of the junction unmatched. This CDR3 is 15 amino acids long. The germline V gene has CDR1 SGHNT and CDR2 YYREEE (reference sequence). Looking up the rest from reference TRBV5-4 and TRBJ1-2 gives the full variable domain: ETGVTQSPTHLIKTRGQQVTLRCSSQSGHNTVSWYQQALGQGPQFIFQYYREEENGRGNFPPRFSGLQFPNYSSELNVNALELDDSALYLCASSSGTEANYGYTFGSGTRLTVV.

The chain recombines TRBV12-3 or TRBV12-4 with TRBJ2-3, with 9 bases that match TRBD2. CDR3 length: 13 amino acids. Trimming cost V 3 bases and J 6 bases; bases outside gene matches: 1. The CDR3 here is CASSFTSGDTQYF. In nucleotides, the CDR3 is TGTGCCAGCAGTTTTACTAGCGGGGATACGCAGTATTTT.

The chain recombines TRBV9 with TRBJ1-1, with D perhaps matching TRBD1 (5 bases). Trimming removed 0 bases at V and 5 bases at J, with 14 bases between. Per the germline V gene, CDR1 is SGDLS and CDR2 is YYNGEE. This CDR3 spans 15 amino acids. In nucleotides, the CDR3 is TGTGCCAGCAGCGTAGACCCGGGGCGGGGGACTGAAGCTTTCTTT. It codes for CASSVDPGRGTEAFF.

The chain employs TRBV18 and TRBJ1-2; possibly TRBD1 for D (5 bases). Germline V lookup: CDR1 KGHSH, CDR2 LQKENI. V lost 1 base, J lost 3 bases, and 15 bases lay in between. CDR3 length equals 16 residues. The CDR3 DNA follows: TGTGCCAGCTCACCACGCGCAGGGAAGTTGGACTATGGCTACACCTTC. Its protein is CASSPRAGKLDYGYTF.

V gene TRBV6-1 combines with J gene TRBJ2-7; TRBD1 matches at 8 bases. Germline CDR1 reads MNHNS; CDR2 reads SASEGT. Losses at the gene ends were 3 bases for V and 3 bases for J; bases not matched to a gene: 7. This CDR3 has 15 residues. The CDR3 reads CASSDPRTGIYEQYF. The CDR3, as DNA: TGTGCCAGCAGTGACCCCAGGACAGGGATCTACGAGCAGTACTTC.

The J gene is TRBJ2-1, the V gene TRBV6-5; 9 bases agree with TRBD1. There are 12 residues in the CDR3. CDR1 and CDR2 (germline): MNHEY, SVGAGI. V trimming: 10 bases; J trimming: 10 bases; junction bases outside the gene matches: 8. CDR3 sequence (DNA): TGTGCCACCTGGGACAGGGCCAGGGAGCAGTTCTTC. It codes for CATWDRAREQFF.

The chain couples TRBV19 to TRBJ1-3; 9 bases fit TRBD1. The CDR3 has 17 amino acids. Trimming cost V 5 bases and J 6 bases; bases outside gene matches: 14. CDR1 and CDR2 (germline): LNHDA, SQIVND (reference sequence). CDR3 sequence reads: CASSLPGQGRLANTIYF. The CDR3 DNA reads TGTGCCAGTAGTCTACCGGGACAGGGTCGTCTTGCAAACACCATATATTTT.

The rearrangement uses TRBV5-5 and TRBJ1-6; 9 nucleotides align to TRBD1. V shed 2 bases, J shed 7 bases, and the junction held 4 bases outside the gene matches. CDR1 is SGHKS, CDR2 YYEKEE, per germline (reference sequence). The CDR3 has 15 residues. The chain's CDR3 is CASSFVDRGNSPLHF. Here the CDR3 DNA reads TGTGCCAGCAGCTTCGTGGACAGGGGAAATTCACCCCTCCACTTT. The entire variable domain, with the rest obtained from reference TRBV5-5 and TRBJ1-6, is as follows: DAGVTQSPTHLIKTRGQQVTLRCSPISGHKSVSWYQQVLGQGPQFIFQYYEKEERGRGNFPDRFSARQFPNYSSELNVNALLLGDSALYLCASSFVDRGNSPLHFGNGTRLTVT.

To note about this clone: The same CDR3 is also encoded by other DNA sequences in this sample. The rearrangement links TRBV5-4 to TRBJ1-1, with 10 bases that match TRBD1. The V gene end was trimmed by 4 bases and the J gene end by 0 bases; junction bases not matched to a gene: 3. CDR3 length equals 15 residues. Looked up from germline, CDR1 is SGHNT and CDR2 is YYREEE (reference sequence). The chain's CDR3 is CASSPGTGVNTEAFF. In DNA, the CDR3 is TGTGCCAGCAGCCCCGGGACAGGGGTGAACACTGAAGCTTTCTTT.

The CDR3 here is CASSPLSGETQYF. CDR3 DNA sequence: TGTGCCAGCAGCCCGTTGTCGGGGGAGACCCAGTACTTC. The chain couples TRBV9 to TRBJ2-5; weak D call: TRBD2 (5 bases). The CDR3 runs 13 residues. Germline values: CDR1 SGDLS, CDR2 YYNGEE. The germline V and J ends were trimmed by 4 bases and 5 bases, with 12 bases remaining between them.

Written as DNA, the CDR3 is TGTGCCAGCGGAGACAGACAGGGCTACTCACCCCTCCACTTT. Translating gives CASGDRQGYSPLHF. The V and J genes are TRBV5-6 and TRBJ1-6; 7 positions agree with TRBD1. Germline V gives CDR1 SGHDT, CDR2 YYEEEE. V lost 7 bases and J lost 10; bases outside the gene matches: 11. The CDR3 is made up of 14 amino acids.

The J gene is TRBJ2-1, the V gene TRBV11-3; 10 bases map to TRBD2. The CDR3 sequence is 16 residues long. Germline V lookup: CDR1 SGHNT, CDR2 YENEEA. Trimming took 5 bases from V and 5 from J; bases not matched to a gene: 9. DNA for the CDR3: TGTGCCAGCAGCCAAGGGAGCGGGGGGGCGGACAATGAGCAGTTCTTC. It codes for CASSQGSGGADNEQFF.

The chain's CDR3 is CASSSPGQALWGYTF. The DNA for the CDR3 is TGTGCCAGCAGCTCACCGGGACAGGCCCTATGGGGCTACACCTTC. V is TRBV7-9 and J is TRBJ1-2; 8 nucleotides align to TRBD1. This CDR3 has 15 residues. The germline V gene encodes CDR1 SEHNR and CDR2 FQNEAQ (reference sequence). V lost 4 bases, J lost 8 bases, and 12 bases stayed unmatched. The full variable domain, rest sourced from reference TRBV7-9 and TRBJ1-2, is DTGVSQNPRHKITKRGQNVTFRCDPISEHNRLYWYRQTLGQGPEFLTYFQNEAQLEKSRLLSDRFSAERPKGSFSTLEIQRTEQGDSAMYLCASSSPGQALWGYTFGSGTRLTVV.

The rearrangement joins TRBV3-1 (or the pseudogene TRBV3-2) to TRBJ2-1; D is uncertain. The V gene lost 0 bases and the J gene lost 4 bases, with 4 bases spanning the gap. This CDR3 region has 13 residues. CDR1 and CDR2 from the germline V gene are LGHDT and YNNKEL (reference sequence). The CDR3 spells CASSQDRYNEQFF. The CDR3 DNA reads TGTGCCAGCAGCCAAGACAGGTACAATGAGCAGTTCTTC.

V gene TRBV11-2 combines with J gene TRBJ1-1, with D possibly being TRBD1 (5 bases). The V gene lost 2 bases and the J gene lost 4 bases, with 11 bases spanning the gap. There are 14 residues in the CDR3. Germline assignment: CDR1 SGHAT and CDR2 FQNNGV. CDR3 sequence: CASSLFGASTEAFF. The CDR3, as DNA: TGTGCCAGCAGCTTATTTGGGGCATCCACTGAAGCTTTCTTT.

The gene calls are TRBV12-3 or TRBV12-4 and TRBJ2-3; a possible D gene is TRBD1 (6 bases). The CDR3 spans 13 residues. The V end lost 5 bases, the J end lost 4 bases, and 10 bases lay between the germline ends. CDR3 DNA: TGTGCCAGCAGTCAGGGGACCGCAGATACGCAGTATTTT. Encoded protein: CASSQGTADTQYF.

The gene calls are TRBV5-4 and TRBJ1-1; D perhaps matches TRBD1 (6 bases). CDR1 SGHNT and CDR2 YYREEE come from the germline V gene (reference sequence). This CDR3 has 14 amino acids. Trimming pared 3 bases from V and 1 base from J, leaving 10 bases between. CDR3 in amino acids: CASSYLQGNTEAFF. The CDR3 DNA reads TGTGCCAGCAGCTACTTACAGGGGAACACTGAAGCTTTCTTT.

This chain uses TRBV20-1 with TRBJ1-2, with D maybe TRBD1 (6 bases). Germline CDR1 and CDR2: DFQATT and SNEGSKA (reference sequence). V gave up 4 bases and J gave up 8 bases, with 11 bases separating them. This CDR3 has 11 residues. CDR3 loop: CSATRQVGYTF. Here the CDR3 DNA reads TGCAGTGCTACGAGACAGGTCGGCTACACCTTC.

This chain uses TRBV5-4 with TRBJ2-2; weak D call: TRBD1 (6 bases). Germline V gene lookup returns CDR1 SGHNT and CDR2 YYREEE (reference sequence). This CDR3 has 13 amino acids. With 4 bases removed from V and 4 bases from J, the gap between germline ends came to 8 bases. The CDR3 is CASSLQGTGELFF. In DNA form, the CDR3 reads TGTGCCAGCAGCCTACAGGGCACCGGGGAGCTGTTTTTT. Full variable domain (missing parts from reference TRBV5-4 and TRBJ2-2): ETGVTQSPTHLIKTRGQQVTLRCSSQSGHNTVSWYQQALGQGPQFIFQYYREEENGRGNFPPRFSGLQFPNYSSELNVNALELDDSALYLCASSLQGTGELFFGEGSRLTVL.

This chain uses TRBV5-4 with TRBJ1-1, with TRBD1 matching over 8 bases. The germline V gene encodes CDR1 SGHNT and CDR2 YYREEE (reference sequence). The trim removed 4 bases at V and 4 bases at J, leaving 6 bases unmatched. The CDR3 totals 14 residues. The CDR3 DNA reads TGTGCCAGCAGCGTGGACAGGGTCATCACTGAAGCTTTCTTT. It translates to CASSVDRVITEAFF. The full variable domain, in which reference TRBV5-4 and TRBJ1-1 provide the parts outside the CDR3, is ETGVTQSPTHLIKTRGQQVTLRCSSQSGHNTVSWYQQALGQGPQFIFQYYREEENGRGNFPPRFSGLQFPNYSSELNVNALELDDSALYLCASSVDRVITEAFFGQGTRLTVV.

The DNA for the CDR3 is TGTGCCAGCAGTGAAACGGGGGTAGGGGCATCCTACGAGCAGTACTTC. Translation: CASSETGVGASYEQYF. V is TRBV2 and J is TRBJ2-7, with a tentative D call TRBD2 (6 bases). Looked up from germline, CDR1 is SNHLY and CDR2 is FYNNEI. With 2 bases removed from V and 1 base from J, the gap between germline ends came to 15 bases. This CDR3 spans 16 amino acids.